This T cell receptor (beta chain) was recorded in a study of T cells in Graves' hyperthyroidism and ophthalmopathy. Details on this clonotype: Its target is unknown. The junction departs from the called germline gene at one end, perhaps through a read error.

Findings and limits, study-wide: A 13 V-J model separated ophthalmopathy from stable hyperthyroidism.

Enrolled ophthalmopathy patients presented with a Clinical Activity Score of at least 3, a NOSPECS grade of at least 4, and disease duration under 3 months. Clinical symptoms, serum thyroxine and TRAb, thyroid ultrasound and orbital computed tomography together formed the diagnostic basis. PBMCs were obtained from 9.5 to 10 ml fresh peripheral blood. The CDR3 is 16 residues long. Germline assignment: CDR1 SGHAT and CDR2 FQNNGV. Using RNA transcripts as the source, TCR beta CDR3 regions were amplified. A first-round RT-PCR of the TCR CDR3 used the HTBI primer set. TCRdb re-derived calls from the multiplex PCR reads in MiXCR, one entry per CDR3 protein. The sample includes about 640,000 distinct CDR3 sequences, more than 14% seen only once; the top ten take around 13%.

This chain joins TRBV11-2 and TRBJ2-5; 8 positions agree with TRBD1. Sample: blood. The clonotype comes from a woman aged 50 to 60 with Graves' ophthalmopathy. The CDR3 is CACRASGGDYQETQYF. CDR3 sequence (DNA): TGTGCCTGCAGGGCTTCAGGGGGCGATTACCAAGAGACCCAGTACTTC.